This entry lists 6 T cell receptor beta chains sequenced from one sample in a study of CD8+ T cells in alopecia areata. RNA extraction and reverse transcription yielded cDNA as sequencing template. The method was immunoSEQ multiplex PCR; TCRdb's version includes in-frame clones alone and lacks a portion of them. Of some 170,000 clones in the sample, about 72% were seen once. This specimen was CD8+ T cells sorted from blood, taken at week 0. The receptors were gathered from a human donor with alopecia areata.

This clone was counted only a few times. J is TRBJ1-5 and V is TRBV27; D ambiguous. From germline, CDR1 is MNHEY and CDR2 SMNVEV (reference sequence). The CDR3 length is 13 residues. Trimming stripped 3 bases from V and 6 bases from J, with 9 bases between. CDR3 loop: CASSLWVGQPQHF. For the CDR3, the DNA is TGTGCCAGCAGTTTGTGGGTCGGTCAGCCCCAGCATTTT.

The chain couples TRBV4-1 to TRBJ1-6; TRBD1 aligns across 11 bases. Germline CDR1 MGHRA, CDR2 YSYEKL. CDR3 length equals 16 residues. The J segment lost 8 bases and the V segment lost 4 bases, leaving 7 bases of the junction unmatched. This CDR3 is CASSPGTGGSYSPLHF. The CDR3 nucleotides read TGCGCCAGCAGCCCTGGGACAGGGGGGAGCTATTCACCCCTCCACTTT.

This clone turned up a few times. The chain uses TRBV10-3 and TRBJ2-7, with D possibly being TRBD1 (7 bases). There are 15 residues in the CDR3. Germline V CDR1 and CDR2: ENHRY, SYGVKD. Between the trimmed V and J ends, which lost 4 bases and 1 base, there was a span of 14 bases. The CDR3 reads CAISAGRDSSYEQYF. The DNA for the CDR3 is TGTGCCATCAGTGCCGGGCGGGACAGTTCCTACGAGCAGTACTTC.

The gene calls are TRBV29-1 and TRBJ1-2, with D unclear. V was pared by 4 bases and J by 4 bases, with 10 bases between. Germline CDR1 and CDR2: SQVTM and ANQGSEA. The CDR3 sequence is 12 residues long. Here the CDR3 DNA reads TGCAGCGTTGTGGCAGATATCTATGGCTACACCTTC. Translated, it gives CSVVADIYGYTF.

The chain combines TRBV30 with TRBJ1-1; no definite D call. V shed 5 bases and J shed 1 base, with 14 bases lying between them. CDR1 GTSNPN and CDR2 SVGIG come from the germline V gene (reference sequence). The CDR3 has 14 amino acids. CDR3 nucleotide sequence: TGTGCCTGGGGTTGGGGTGGTTGGAACACTGAAGCTTTCTTT. This gives the protein CAWGWGGWNTEAFF.

The table lists this clone with a count of one. The chain employs TRBV29-1 and TRBJ2-1; D perhaps matches TRBD1 (5 bases). V was shortened by 0 bases and J by 12 bases, with 12 bases between the two germline ends. CDR3 size: 12 residues. CDR1 SQVTM and CDR2 ANQGSEA come from the germline V gene. The CDR3 sequence: CSVEDGQGAQFF. As DNA, the CDR3 is TGCAGCGTTGAAGACGGGCAGGGTGCGCAGTTCTTC.